This passage covers 12 T cell receptor beta chains from one sample sequenced in a study of shared clonotypes between healthy human individuals (dated by TCRdb to the early 2020s). Libraries were prepared through the immunoSEQ multiplex PCR assay. TCRdb re-hosts the immuneACCESS table, in-frame sequences only. Its copies lack some clones; in the studies checked, an unresolved V gene accounts for under half of them, and the cause for the rest is not known. Within this sample are under 2,500,000 clones, with 95% of them counted one time only. Together, the top ten hold roughly 0.13% of the sample. The sample was naive CD4+ T cells sorted from blood. What this sample's cell subset or site label stands for: CD45RA+ positively selected. Receptors originate from a man younger than 35 in good health.

As regards this clone: Different DNA sequences within this sample yield the same CDR3. The CDR3 DNA reads TGTGCCAGCAGAACTAGCGGGAGCTCCTACGAGCAGTACTTC. This encodes CASRTSGSSYEQYF. This sequence joins TRBV2 and TRBJ2-7, with 11 bases matching TRBD2. Trimming removed 6 bases from V and 0 bases from J; junction bases left unmatched: 1. Germline CDR1 reads SNHLY; CDR2 reads FYNNEI. The CDR3 contains 14 residues.

The chain recombines TRBV5-1 with TRBJ2-1, with D maybe TRBD1 (6 bases). Germline CDR1 reads SGHRS; CDR2 reads YFSETQ. The V end was cut by 5 bases, the J end by 9 bases, with 15 bases between. The CDR3 contains 13 residues. CDR3 DNA sequence: TGCGCCAGCAGACCGACAGGAACGGGTGAGCAGTTCTTC. Translating it yields CASRPTGTGEQFF.

This clone has a single count. V is TRBV30 and J is TRBJ2-1; D gene uncertain. Germline V gene data show CDR1 as GTSNPN and CDR2 as SVGIG (reference sequence). V dropped 7 bases and J dropped 4 bases, with 8 bases sitting between them. This CDR3 is 11 amino acids long. This CDR3 is CAYGSYNEQFF. In nucleotides, the CDR3 is TGTGCCTATGGATCATACAATGAGCAGTTCTTC.

The V gene is TRBV5-1, the J gene TRBJ2-5; TRBD2 agrees at 11 bases. V dropped 0 bases and J dropped 0; count of bases not matched to a gene: 7. This CDR3 spans 18 amino acids. The V gene's germline CDR1 is SGHRS and CDR2 YFSETQ. Here the CDR3 DNA reads TGCGCCAGCAGCTTGGGACTAGCGGGGCGATCTTACCAAGAGACCCAGTACTTC. Residues: CASSLGLAGRSYQETQYF.

This chain joins TRBV5-1 and TRBJ2-5, with D perhaps matching TRBD1 or TRBD2 (6 bases each). This CDR3 region has 14 residues. V lost 2 bases to trimming and J lost 5 bases, with 13 bases between them. CDR1 and CDR2 (germline): SGHRS, YFSETQ. In DNA, the CDR3 is TGCGCCAGCAGCTTCGGGCAGGGGAGGGAGACCCAGTACTTC. Encoded protein: CASSFGQGRETQYF.

J is TRBJ2-1 and V is TRBV28, with a possible D match to TRBD2 (6 bases). There are 15 residues in the CDR3. Germline CDR1 MDHEN, CDR2 SYDVKM. Trimming took off 6 bases at V and 8 bases at J, with 20 bases between the two ends. The CDR3 nucleotides read TGTGCCAGCAGGTCGACTAGTGAGGGCCCCCATGAGCAGTTCTTC. Translating gives CASRSTSEGPHEQFF.

The J gene is TRBJ2-7, the V gene TRBV5-1; 7 bases agree with TRBD2. CDR3 length: 15 amino acids. With V trimmed by 4 bases and J by 2 bases, 9 bases remained unmatched. Per the germline V gene, CDR1 is SGHRS and CDR2 is YFSETQ. This chain's CDR3 is CASSPGGTLTYEQYF. In DNA form, the CDR3 reads TGCGCCAGCAGCCCCGGGGGGACCCTAACCTACGAGCAGTACTTC.

The chain uses TRBV5-1 and TRBJ2-6; D is possibly TRBD1 or TRBD2 (5 bases each). Trimming left V 4 bases short and J 0 bases short, with 14 bases between. CDR1 and CDR2 (germline): SGHRS, YFSETQ. This CDR3 region has 17 residues. CDR3 nucleotide sequence: TGCGCCAGCAGCGTCGGGACCCTATCCTCTGGGGCCAACGTCCTGACTTTC. Its protein is CASSVGTLSSGANVLTF.

The chain carries TRBV10-3 and TRBJ2-7; TRBD2 might be the D (7 bases). Germline V gene sequence: CDR1 ENHRY, CDR2 SYGVKD. The CDR3 spans 15 residues. With 0 bases removed from V and 2 bases from J, the gap between germline ends came to 11 bases. The CDR3 nucleotides read TGTGCCATCAGTGAGTCGAGGGGGGGCCCCTACGAGCAGTACTTC. Its protein product is CAISESRGGPYEQYF.

This clone was recorded once. The V and J genes are TRBV28 and TRBJ2-1; tentatively, D is TRBD1 (5 bases). Germline assignment: CDR1 MDHEN and CDR2 SYDVKM. V shed 5 bases and J shed 8 bases, with 7 bases lying between them. The CDR3 has 11 residues. The CDR3 protein is CASSVQDEQFF. The CDR3, as DNA: TGTGCCAGCAGTGTACAGGATGAGCAGTTCTTC. The full variable domain, its missing parts supplied by reference TRBV28 and TRBJ2-1, is DVKVTQSSRYLVKRTGEKVFLECVQDMDHENMFWYRQDPGLGLRLIYFSYDVKMKEKGDIPEGYSVSREKKERFSLILESASTNQTSMYLCASSVQDEQFFGPGTRLTVL.

CDR3 sequence reads: CASSVDGTAGAFF. CDR3 nucleotide sequence: TGTGCCAGCAGCGTAGATGGGACAGCTGGGGCTTTCTTT. This chain uses TRBV9 with TRBJ1-1; 7 bases map to TRBD1. The ends lost 0 bases at V and 11 bases at J; junction bases unmatched: 7. The germline V gene encodes CDR1 SGDLS and CDR2 YYNGEE. This CDR3 contains 13 residues.

This chain connects TRBV4-1 to TRBJ2-1, with 11 bases that match TRBD2. Per germline, CDR1 MGHRA and CDR2 YSYEKL. V dropped 0 bases and J dropped 9; count of bases not matched to a gene: 13. The CDR3 covers 18 residues. CDR3 sequence reads: CASSQDSPVAGGLSEQFF. The CDR3 DNA is TGCGCCAGCAGCCAAGATTCTCCCGTAGCGGGGGGGCTGAGTGAGCAGTTCTTC.